This TCR beta chain is drawn from a study of read filtering for tumor transcriptome and immune sequencing. From roughly 400 ng of RNA, a library with molecular barcoded alpha/delta and beta/gamma adaptors was made. TCRdb called the reads again in MiXCR, with one record for every CDR3 protein. This listing includes five or six distinct CDR3 sequences. Sequenced material: a population of CD138-negative cells sorted from bone marrow. These receptors were collected from a donor over 35 with multiple myeloma. This table probably holds off-target reads from a library built for another chain.

The CDR3 DNA is TGTGCCAGCAGTTATATGGGGACACAGGGAAAGTTGAACACTGAAGCTTTCTTT. It yields the protein CASSYMGTQGKLNTEAFF. The genes are TRBV6-2 or TRBV6-3 and TRBJ1-1; maybe TRBD1 (6 bases). Trimming cost V 3 bases and J 0 bases, with 20 bases left between them. The germline gives CDR1 MNHEY, CDR2 SVGEGT. The CDR3 spans 18 residues.